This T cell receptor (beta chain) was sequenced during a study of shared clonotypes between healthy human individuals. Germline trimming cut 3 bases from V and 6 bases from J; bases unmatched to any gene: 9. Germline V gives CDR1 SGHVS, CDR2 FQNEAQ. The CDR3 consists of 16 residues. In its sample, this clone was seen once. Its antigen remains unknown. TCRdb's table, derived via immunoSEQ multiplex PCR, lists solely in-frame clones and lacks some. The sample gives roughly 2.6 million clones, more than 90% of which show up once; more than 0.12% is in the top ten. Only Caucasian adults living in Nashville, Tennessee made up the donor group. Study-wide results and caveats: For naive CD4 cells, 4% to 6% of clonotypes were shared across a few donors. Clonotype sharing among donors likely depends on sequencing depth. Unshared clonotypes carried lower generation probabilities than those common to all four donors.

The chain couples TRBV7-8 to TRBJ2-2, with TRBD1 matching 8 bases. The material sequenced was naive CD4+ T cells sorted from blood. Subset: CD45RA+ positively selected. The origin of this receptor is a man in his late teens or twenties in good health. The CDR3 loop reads CASSFRSGGSPGELFF. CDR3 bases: TGTGCCAGCAGCTTCCGGTCAGGGGGCAGCCCCGGGGAGCTGTTTTTT.